These 17 T cell receptor beta chains share one sample of origin, sequenced in a study of T cell clonality in common variable immunodeficiency (dated by TCRdb to 2014 to 2015). Which antigens these TCRs recognize remains unknown. Study-wide conclusions, independent of this receptor: CVID TCRbeta sequences reportedly showed fewer deletions and N-nucleotide insertions and lacked highly modified clones with 13 or more V deletions.

Library prep was done by the immunoSEQ multiplex PCR assay. TCRdb limited this immuneACCESS table to in-frame rearrangements with V and J called. A share of clones is missing; checked studies link under half to unresolved V genes, and the rest is unexplained. This sample was tabulated with thousands of clones, among which there are no singletons. Together, the top ten hold about 5% of the sample. The sequenced sample consisted of peripheral blood mononuclear cells. These receptors all stem from a human donor with common variable immunodeficiency.

This clone was picked up a small number of times. The read terminates 3 residues ahead of where the CDR3 ends, so the germline J gene completes it. V gene TRBV19 combines with J gene TRBJ1-5; 8 bases line up with TRBD1. The CDR3 runs to 18 residues. The germline CDR1 and CDR2 sequences are LNHDA and SQIVND (reference sequence). The junction had 14 bases not matched to a gene; V was cut back by 7 bases and J by 0 bases. CDR3 DNA (partial): TGTGCCAGTAATATTCGGCAGGGGGCTGCGTATAGCAATCAGCCC. The encoded protein is CASNIRQGAAYSNQP. The whole CDR3 sequence reads CASNIRQGAAYSNQPQHF.

Regarding this clone: The CDR3 end is not reached by the read, which stops 3 residues before it; the germline J gene fills it in. The V call is TRBV19, the J call TRBJ2-1; TRBD1 matches at 8 bases. This CDR3 comprises 15 residues. Unmatched junction bases numbered 4, after V lost 5 bases and J lost 1 base. Germline CDR1 is LNHDA and CDR2 is SQIVND (reference sequence). The chain's CDR3 is CASSPTGGSYNEQFF. The covered CDR3 bases are TGTGCCAGTAGTCCTACAGGGGGGTCCTACAATGAG.

This clone is medium-sized. The missing CDR3 end, 3 residues past where the read stops, is filled in from the germline J gene. The chain joins TRBV7-3 to TRBJ2-3; TRBD2 aligns across 8 bases. J was trimmed by 1 base and V by 6 bases; bases with no gene match: 0. Germline V gene lookup returns CDR1 SGHTA and CDR2 FQGTGA. CDR3 length: 13 amino acids. This CDR3 reads CASRAGGTDTQYF. CDR3 bases read: TGTGCCAGCAGAGCGGGGGGCACAGATACG.

This clone has more than one count but fewer than ten. Coverage ceases 3 residues before the CDR3 finishes, and the germline J gene fills in the end. This chain uses TRBV7-9 with TRBJ1-2; no definite D call. V gave up 5 bases and J gave up 3 bases, with 16 bases separating them. CDR3 length: 15 amino acids. Per the germline V gene, CDR1 is SEHNR and CDR2 is FQNEAQ (reference sequence). CDR3 protein: CASSPNRSVYYGYTF. CDR3 DNA (partial): TGTGCCAGCAGCCCGAACAGATCCGTTTACTATGGC.

By frequency in the sample, this clone is medium-sized (0.01 to 0.1%). The CDR3 end lies 3 residues beyond the end of the read and is filled in from the germline J gene. This chain links TRBV29-1 with TRBJ2-7; TRBD1 aligns across 7 bases. Trimming removed 4 bases from V and 4 bases from J; junction bases left unmatched: 13. Per the germline V gene, CDR1 is SQVTM and CDR2 is ANQGSEA. This CDR3 spans 15 amino acids. CDR3 residues: CSVVSTGEGRYEQYF. CDR3 DNA, as far as it was read: TGCAGCGTTGTGTCAACAGGGGAAGGAAGGTACGAG.

As to this clone: Read coverage stops 3 residues before the CDR3 terminus; the germline J gene supplies the remainder. The chain joins TRBV2 to TRBJ2-3; TRBD2 matches 12 bases. CDR3 length: 16 amino acids. V shed 4 bases and J 5 bases; nucleotides not matched to a gene: 7. Germline CDR1 is SNHLY and CDR2 is FYNNEI. The CDR3 sequence is CASSVYLAGGRDTQYF. The sequenced CDR3 bases are TGTGCCAGCAGTGTCTATCTAGCGGGAGGGCGAGATACG.

In this sample, this clone turned up a few times. From the germline J gene comes the end of the CDR3, since the read stops 3 residues before it. V usage is TRBV6-1 and J usage is TRBJ2-7, with D perhaps TRBD1 (5 bases). The CDR3 totals 15 residues. Germline-derived CDR1 and CDR2 are MNHNS and SASEGT. Trimming took off 4 bases at V and 3 bases at J, with 16 bases between the two ends. CDR3: CASSARTFTSYEQYF. The sequenced CDR3 bases are TGTGCCAGCAGTGCCAGGACATTTACAAGCTACGAG.

A note on this clone: Read coverage stops 3 residues before the CDR3 terminus; the germline J gene supplies the remainder. This chain joins TRBV7-2 and TRBJ2-1; 7 nucleotides match TRBD2. The V gene end was trimmed by 7 bases and the J gene end by 9 bases; junction bases not matched to a gene: 9. This CDR3 is built from 13 residues. Germline values: CDR1 SGHTA, CDR2 FQGNSA. The CDR3 bases that were read are TGTGCCAGCAAGAAGGAGGGGACTACTGAG. The encoded protein is CASKKEGTTE. The entire CDR3 protein reads CASKKEGTTEQFF.

This clone was counted between two and nine times. Coverage ceases 3 residues before the CDR3 finishes, and the germline J gene fills in the end. V is TRBV7-8 and J is TRBJ2-1; TRBD2 agrees at 10 bases. This CDR3 has 16 residues. The V gene end was trimmed by 5 bases and the J gene end by 0 bases; junction bases not matched to a gene: 4. Per the germline V gene, CDR1 is SGHVS and CDR2 is FQNEAQ. The CDR3 loop is CASSKGLADSYNEQFF. Incomplete CDR3 DNA: TGTGCCAGCAGCAAAGGACTAGCGGACTCCTACAATGAG. Variable domain in full (rest from reference TRBV7-8 and TRBJ2-1): GAGVSQSPRYKVAKRGQDVALRCDPISGHVSLFWYQQALGQGPEFLTYFQNEAQLDKSGLPSDRFFAERPEGSVSTLKIQRTQQEDSAVYLCASSKGLADSYNEQFFGPGTRLTVL.

As regards this clone: The DNA ends 3 residues before the CDR3 does, and the rest of the CDR3 is filled in from the germline J gene. The chain uses TRBV7-2 and TRBJ2-5; D is unresolved. The V and J ends lost 3 bases and 5 bases respectively, with 7 bases between them. The CDR3 consists of 12 residues. Germline loops: CDR1 SGHTA, CDR2 FQGNSA. CDR3 DNA (partial): TGTGCCAGCAGCTTCGCGAGTGAGACC. Its translation is CASSFASET. The whole CDR3 region reads CASSFASETQYF. Full variable domain (outside the CDR3, taken from reference TRBV7-2 and TRBJ2-5): GAGVSQSPSNKVTEKGKDVELRCDPISGHTALYWYRQSLGQGLEFLIYFQGNSAPDKSGLPSDRFSAERTGGSVSTLTIQRTQQEDSAVYLCASSFASETQYFGPGTRLLVL.

Concerning this clone itself: With the read ending 3 residues before the CDR3 end, the germline J gene is used to fill in that end. The V and J genes are TRBV7-3 and TRBJ2-1; D unclear. Germline CDR1 is SGHTA and CDR2 is FQGTGA. This CDR3 contains 12 residues. V gave up 3 bases and J gave up 6 bases, with 6 bases separating them. This CDR3 reads CASSFSGNEQFF. CDR3 bases read: TGTGCCAGCAGCTTTTCCGGCAATGAG.

With respect to this clone: The read ends 3 residues early relative to the CDR3; the germline J gene fills the gap. The rearrangement links TRBV7-6 to TRBJ1-3; 7 bases fit TRBD1. Germline CDR1 reads SGHVS; CDR2 reads FNYEAQ. This CDR3 is 18 amino acids long. V trimming: 1 base; J trimming: 0 bases; junction bases outside the gene matches: 9. The CDR3 spells CASSLGTRGSYSGNTIYF. The CDR3 DNA, read in part, is TGTGCCAGCAGCTTAGGAACCAGGGGGTCCTACTCTGGAAACACC.

This clone has only a few counts. The CDR3 end lies 3 residues beyond the end of the read and is filled in from the germline J gene. The chain joins TRBV6-1 to TRBJ2-1; possibly TRBD2 for D (5 bases). V lost 0 bases to trimming and J lost 9 bases, with 9 bases between them. Germline CDR1 and CDR2: MNHNS and SASEGT. The CDR3 spans 13 residues. CDR3 residues: CASSEASEAEQFF. Partial CDR3 DNA: TGTGCCAGCAGTGAAGCTAGCGAGGCTGAG.

This clone came up a few times. Read sequence stops 3 residues before the CDR3 end, and the germline J gene provides the missing end. This chain uses TRBV7-2 with TRBJ2-3; unclear D gene. CDR3 length: 12 residues. The germline CDR1 and CDR2 sequences are SGHTA and FQGNSA. The CDR3 is CASSLARRAQYF. The CDR3 bases that were read are TGTGCCAGCAGCTTAGCGCGGCGCGCG. The variable domain in full, completed from reference TRBV7-2 and TRBJ2-3, reads GAGVSQSPSNKVTEKGKDVELRCDPISGHTALYWYRQSLGQGLEFLIYFQGNSAPDKSGLPSDRFSAERTGGSVSTLTIQRTQQEDSAVYLCASSLARRAQYFGPGTRLTVL.

About this clone: The CDR3 goes on 3 residues after the read ends, and that part is filled in from the germline J gene. The V gene is TRBV19, the J gene TRBJ2-2; D remains ambiguous. Germline CDR1 and CDR2: LNHDA and SQIVND (reference sequence). V lost 7 bases, J lost 3 bases, and 6 bases lay in between. This CDR3 spans 12 amino acids. CDR3 sequence reads: CASTLDTGELFF. The covered CDR3 bases are TGTGCCAGTACTTTAGACACCGGGGAG.

This clone was detected a few times. The DNA ends 3 residues before the CDR3 does, and the rest of the CDR3 is filled in from the germline J gene. This chain uses TRBV7-9 with TRBJ2-1; 9 nucleotides match TRBD1. The trim removed 1 base at V and 4 bases at J, leaving 2 bases unmatched. The germline V gene encodes CDR1 SEHNR and CDR2 FQNEAQ (reference sequence). This CDR3 region has 15 residues. CDR3: CASSLVQGAYNEQFF. CDR3 DNA, as far as it was read: TGTGCCAGCAGCTTAGTACAGGGGGCTTACAATGAG.

This clone was picked up a small number of times. The read ends 3 residues early relative to the CDR3; the germline J gene fills the gap. This chain connects TRBV19 to TRBJ1-5, with D uncertain. CDR1 is LNHDA and CDR2 is SQIVND in the germline V gene (reference sequence). V was clipped by 4 bases and J by 0 bases, with 13 bases between them. The CDR3 runs to 16 residues. This CDR3 is CASSNSQRNSNQPQHF. The sequenced CDR3 bases are TGTGCCAGTAGTAACTCCCAGCGAAATAGCAATCAGCCC.